The rows below give T cell receptor beta chains drawn from one sample of a study of blood T cell repertoires in COVID-19. Profiling relied on immunoSEQ multiplex PCR, and the TCRdb table lists in-frame clones only, not all of them. Here the sample spans around 370,000 clones, about 90% being singletons. Sequenced input: peripheral blood. The source is a man aged 18-30 years with active or convalescent COVID-19. Each CDR3 is given with its conserved first and last residue. The order of the fields is clone size, V gene, J gene, D gene, CDR3 DNA, CDR3 protein. D genes are given only for firm matches. Only part of the rows carry a size: once, few, many, or a class if the clone is expanded.

once	TRBV27	TRBJ2-1	TRBD2	TGTGCCAGCAGTCCCCTCGTAGCGGGAGGGGGGAATGAGCAGTTCTTC	CASSPLVAGGGNEQFF
.	TRBV6-1	TRBJ2-2	.	TGTGCCAGCAGTGGGGCCGCGGGACTTGGGTCCGGGGAGCTGTTTTTT	CASSGAAGLGSGELFF
.	TRBV28	TRBJ2-2	.	TGTGCCAGCAGTGCACCGGCGACTAGTCCGACCGGGGAGCTGTTTTTT	CASSAPATSPTGELFF
.	TRBV5-8	TRBJ2-3	.	TGTGCCAGCGAGGGAAGTAACACAGATACGCAGTATTTT	CASEGSNTDTQYF
.	TRBV4-1	TRBJ2-3	.	TGCGCCAGCAGCCAAGGGAGCGACTCGGTTGATACGCAGTATTTT	CASSQGSDSVDTQYF
once	TRBV5-1	TRBJ1-1	.	TGCGCCAGCAGCTGGGGGCCCAGAGGATACACTGAAGCTTTCTTT	CASSWGPRGYTEAFF
.	TRBV7-9	TRBJ2-3	TRBD2	TGTGCCAGCAGCTCGCTCCCCGCGGGGGGTCCAGATACGCAGTATTTT	CASSSLPAGGPDTQYF
many	TRBV4-2	TRBJ2-3	TRBD2	TGTGCCAGCAGCCAAGAATCTAGCGGGGGGGCAGATACGCAGTATTTT	CASSQESSGGADTQYF
.	TRBV5-4	TRBJ2-1	TRBD1	TGTGCCAGCGCCAGGGACAGCGACTCCTACAATGAGCAGTTCTTC	CASARDSDSYNEQFF
once	TRBV5-3	TRBJ1-2	.	TGTGCCAGAAGCTGGGGGGAGCGAAAGGGTGGCTACACCTTC	CARSWGERKGGYTF
few	TRBV2	TRBJ1-2	.	TGTGCCAGCAGTGAGGCCAGGGGCTCCTATGGCTACACCTTC	CASSEARGSYGYTF